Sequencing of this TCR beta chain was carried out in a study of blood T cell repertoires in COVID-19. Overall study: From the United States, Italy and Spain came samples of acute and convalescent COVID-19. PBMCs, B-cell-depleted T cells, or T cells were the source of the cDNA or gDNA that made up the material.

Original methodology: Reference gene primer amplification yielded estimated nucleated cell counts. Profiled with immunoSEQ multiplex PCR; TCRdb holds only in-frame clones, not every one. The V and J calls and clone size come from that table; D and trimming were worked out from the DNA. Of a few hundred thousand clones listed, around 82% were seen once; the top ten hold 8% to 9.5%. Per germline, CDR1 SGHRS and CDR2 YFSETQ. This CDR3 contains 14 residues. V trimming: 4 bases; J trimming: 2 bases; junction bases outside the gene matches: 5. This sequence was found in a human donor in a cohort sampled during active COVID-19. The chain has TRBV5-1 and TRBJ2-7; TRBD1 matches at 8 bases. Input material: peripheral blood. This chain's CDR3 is CASSIGQGPYEQYF. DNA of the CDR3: TGCGCCAGCAGCATAGGACAGGGACCCTACGAGCAGTACTTC.